Presented here are 27 T cell receptor beta chains from one specimen sequenced in a study of blood T cell repertoires in COVID-19. The table came from immunoSEQ multiplex PCR; TCRdb's copy has only in-frame clones and leaves some out. The sample lists some 170,000 clones; 81% were seen once. Sequencing was performed on peripheral blood. These receptors were taken from a man in his sixties with active or convalescent COVID-19.

The chain uses TRBV25-1 and TRBJ1-1; D gene unclear. The CDR3 is 12 residues long. Per the germline V gene, CDR1 is MGHDK and CDR2 is SYGVNS. The V end lost 6 bases, the J end lost 2 bases, and 7 bases lay between the germline ends. CDR3 residues: CASRGPNTEAFF. The DNA of the CDR3 is TGTGCCAGCAGGGGCCCTAACACTGAAGCTTTCTTT.

Comment on this clone: The limits of the CDR3 on the DNA are not certain, so only TCRdb's listed CDR3 is given. This sequence joins TRBV21-1 and TRBJ2-7; the table's D call TRBD2 went unverified against the DNA. TRBV21-1 is shown as a pseudogene. The CDR3 spans 18 residues, counting both ends. The CDR3 protein is CASSKEEVFATGSYEQYF.

This rearrangement joins TRBV28 to TRBJ1-2, with D tentatively TRBD1 (6 bases). The CDR3 loop spans 12 amino acids. Trimming left V 5 bases short and J 8 bases short, with 12 bases between. Germline V CDR1 and CDR2: MDHEN, SYDVKM. The CDR3 region is CASSPRGAGYTF. CDR3 in DNA: TGTGCCAGCAGTCCCAGGGGCGCGGGCTACACCTTC.

This sequence joins TRBV5-1 and TRBJ2-1; 12 positions match TRBD2. The CDR3 has 16 residues. V lost 0 bases, J lost 9 bases, and 7 bases stayed unmatched. Germline V CDR1 and CDR2: SGHRS, YFSETQ. This CDR3 is CASSLAASGRVAEQFF. DNA for the CDR3: TGCGCCAGCAGCTTGGCGGCTAGCGGGAGGGTTGCTGAGCAGTTCTTC. Supplemented by reference TRBV5-1 and TRBJ2-1, the full variable domain reads KAGVTQTPRYLIKTRGQQVTLSCSPISGHRSVSWYQQTPGQGLQFLFEYFSETQRNKGNFPGRFSGRQFSNSRSEMNVSTLELGDSALYLCASSLAASGRVAEQFFGPGTRLTVL.

The genes are TRBV7-2 and TRBJ2-7; TRBD1 matches at 8 bases. CDR3 length: 16 residues. With V trimmed by 1 base and J by 2 bases, 7 bases remained unmatched. The germline V gene encodes CDR1 SGHTA and CDR2 FQGNSA. The CDR3 nucleotides read TGTGCCAGCAGCTTAGATGGGCCAGGGGGCACCTACGAGCAGTACTTC. This sequence encodes CASSLDGPGGTYEQYF.

The gene calls are TRBV11-2 and TRBJ2-7, with D uncertain. The CDR3 contains 15 residues. The germline V and J ends were trimmed by 3 bases and 2 bases, with 14 bases remaining between them. The germline gives CDR1 SGHAT, CDR2 FQNNGV. The CDR3 sequence: CASSFRPYSTYEQYF. The CDR3 DNA sequence: TGTGCCAGCAGCTTCCGGCCGTACAGCACCTACGAGCAGTACTTC.

This rearrangement joins TRBV27 to TRBJ1-1, with D tentatively TRBD1 (5 bases). From germline, CDR1 is MNHEY and CDR2 SMNVEV (reference sequence). CDR3 length: 13 residues. The V end was cut by 3 bases, the J end by 2 bases, with 7 bases between. The CDR3 protein is CASSLTANTEAFF. In DNA form, the CDR3 reads TGTGCCAGCAGTTTGACAGCCAACACTGAAGCTTTCTTT.

The genes are TRBV4-2 and TRBJ1-4; D is uncertain. Trimming pared 8 bases from V and 7 bases from J, leaving 20 bases between. Germline assignment: CDR1 LGHNA and CDR2 YNFKEQ. CDR3 length: 15 residues. CDR3 protein: CASGPGSGSGEKLFF. The CDR3 region has the DNA TGTGCCAGCGGTCCGGGATCTGGGTCTGGTGAAAAACTGTTTTTT.

This chain uses TRBV2 with TRBJ2-1; 14 nucleotides match TRBD2. CDR3 length: 16 amino acids. The ends lost 7 bases at V and 7 bases at J; junction bases unmatched: 9. Germline CDR1 SNHLY, CDR2 FYNNEI. The CDR3 DNA reads as TGTGCCAGCAACCATCCGGGACTAGCGGGAGAAAATGAGCAGTTCTTC. Its translation is CASNHPGLAGENEQFF.

V and J are TRBV10-3 and TRBJ1-1; D perhaps matches TRBD1 (5 bases). Trimming cost V 3 bases and J 0 bases, with 8 bases left between them. In germline, CDR1 is ENHRY, CDR2 SYGVKD. The CDR3 covers 14 residues. This CDR3 is CAISEGVVNTEAFF. In DNA, the CDR3 is TGTGCCATCAGTGAAGGGGTCGTGAACACTGAAGCTTTCTTT.

The chain carries TRBV3-1 (or the pseudogene TRBV3-2) and TRBJ2-1; the match to TRBD2 covers 11 bases. J lost 6 bases, V lost 4 bases, and 8 bases had no gene match. Germline V gives CDR1 LGHDT, CDR2 YNNKEL (reference sequence). This CDR3 has 16 amino acids. CDR3 protein: CASSPLTSGSLNEQFF. CDR3 sequence (DNA): TGTGCCAGCAGCCCCCTTACTAGCGGGAGCCTCAATGAGCAGTTCTTC.

The chain combines TRBV12-3 or TRBV12-4 with TRBJ1-2; perhaps TRBD1 as D (6 bases). The CDR3 is made up of 12 amino acids. Trimming stripped 5 bases from V and 5 bases from J, with 9 bases between. In DNA, the CDR3 is TGTGCCAGCAGTGGACAGAAATATGGCTACACCTTC. As protein: CASSGQKYGYTF.

The chain recombines TRBV6-2 or TRBV6-3 with TRBJ1-1, with 7 bases matching TRBD1. CDR1 MNHEY and CDR2 SVGEGT come from the germline V gene. The CDR3 is made up of 17 amino acids. Unmatched junction bases numbered 9, after V lost 2 bases and J lost 0 bases. The DNA of the CDR3 is TGTGCCAGCAGTTACGATCGGTCGAGGGGGCTGAACACTGAAGCTTTCTTT. This gives the protein CASSYDRSRGLNTEAFF.

The chain uses TRBV5-1 and TRBJ1-6, with D possibly being TRBD1 (5 bases). CDR3 size: 15 residues. Between the trimmed V and J ends, which lost 4 bases and 7 bases, there was a span of 15 bases. Germline V lookup: CDR1 SGHRS, CDR2 YFSETQ. The CDR3 loop is CASSQTGLLNSPLHF. The CDR3, as DNA: TGCGCCAGCAGCCAGACGGGACTCCTGAATTCACCCCTCCACTTT.

The chain has TRBV4-2 and TRBJ1-1; TRBD1 aligns across 7 bases. The germline V gene encodes CDR1 LGHNA and CDR2 YNFKEQ. The CDR3 is made up of 16 amino acids. J lost 1 base, V lost 0 bases, and 5 bases had no gene match. The CDR3 nucleotides are TGTGCCAGCAGCCAAGATACGGGACAGAGGAACACTGAAGCTTTCTTT. It is translated as CASSQDTGQRNTEAFF.

The genes are TRBV5-1 and TRBJ2-3; 16 positions match TRBD2. Germline CDR1 is SGHRS and CDR2 is YFSETQ. The CDR3 is 17 amino acids. V trimming: 4 bases; J trimming: 9 bases; junction bases outside the gene matches: 11. The CDR3 protein is CASSAPGTSGGARTQYF. The CDR3 coding sequence is TGCGCCAGCAGCGCCCCCGGGACTAGCGGGGGGGCCCGGACGCAGTATTTT.

V gene TRBV20-1 combines with J gene TRBJ1-5; D is unresolved. Germline assignment: CDR1 DFQATT and CDR2 SNEGSKA (reference sequence). V was shortened by 3 bases and J by 0 bases, with 12 bases between the two germline ends. CDR3 length: 15 amino acids. The CDR3, as DNA: TGCAGTGCTAGTGTTCAGAGCGATAGCAATCAGCCCCAGCATTTT. It yields the protein CSASVQSDSNQPQHF.

This clone has only one observation. This rearrangement joins TRBV7-9 to TRBJ2-5; D is perhaps TRBD2 (6 bases). Germline V gene data show CDR1 as SEHNR and CDR2 as FQNEAQ (reference sequence). The CDR3 length is 15 residues. Trimming took off 1 base at V and 4 bases at J, with 13 bases between the two ends. The CDR3 bases are TGTGCCAGCAGCTTAGGGCAAGGGACTGGAGAGACCCAGTACTTC. Translating it yields CASSLGQGTGETQYF.

The V gene is TRBV18, the J gene TRBJ2-6, with 9 bases identical to TRBD1. V lost 8 bases and J lost 0; bases outside the gene matches: 8. The germline V gene has CDR1 KGHSH and CDR2 LQKENI. The length of the CDR3 is 17 residues. CDR3 in DNA: TGTGCCAGCACTTCCGGGACAGGGAGCTCTGGGGCCAACGTCCTGACTTTC. Translated, it gives CASTSGTGSSGANVLTF.

V usage is TRBV11-3 and J usage is TRBJ2-5; 10 nucleotides align to TRBD1. The CDR3 runs to 15 residues. Germline assignment: CDR1 SGHNT and CDR2 YENEEA. The junction had 6 bases not matched to a gene; V was cut back by 3 bases and J by 5 bases. The CDR3 loop reads CASSLGVGQGETQYF. CDR3 coding DNA: TGTGCCAGCAGCTTGGGGGTGGGACAGGGGGAGACCCAGTACTTC.

This chain uses TRBV6-5 with TRBJ2-1; the match to TRBD2 covers 11 bases. The ends lost 6 bases at V and 10 bases at J; junction bases unmatched: 11. The CDR3 spans 15 residues. Germline values: CDR1 MNHEY, CDR2 SVGAGI. In DNA form, the CDR3 reads TGTGCCAGCAGCAAGCTAGCGGGAGGAGGGTGGGAGCAGTTCTTC. This translates into CASSKLAGGGWEQFF.

The chain recombines TRBV5-6 with TRBJ1-3; TRBD1 might be the D (6 bases). Per germline, CDR1 SGHDT and CDR2 YYEEEE. Trimming removed 3 bases from V and 0 bases from J, with 7 bases in between. The CDR3 covers 14 residues. CDR3 nucleotides: TGTGCCAGCAGCTCAGGGGCCTCTGGAAACACCATATATTTT. Its protein product is CASSSGASGNTIYF.

This sequence joins TRBV5-1 and TRBJ1-2, with 7 bases aligning to TRBD1. The CDR3 has 16 residues. V was pared by 4 bases and J by 4 bases, with 13 bases of the junction left unmatched. The germline V gene has CDR1 SGHRS and CDR2 YFSETQ. Here the CDR3 reads CASSKSRTGLGYGYTF. In nucleotides, the CDR3 is TGCGCCAGCAGCAAATCCCGGACAGGCCTGGGCTATGGCTACACCTTC.

The rearrangement uses TRBV18 and TRBJ1-2; 8 bases map to TRBD1. With V trimmed by 3 bases and J by 1 base, 7 bases remained unmatched. CDR3 size: 16 residues. CDR1 KGHSH and CDR2 LQKENI come from the germline V gene. CDR3 DNA sequence: TGTGCCAGCTCACCCCCCCCGGGACAGGTTAACTATGGCTACACCTTC. This encodes CASSPPPGQVNYGYTF.

This clone was counted between two and nine times. The V gene is TRBV4-2, the J gene TRBJ2-7, with 7 bases identical to TRBD2. The J segment lost 0 bases and the V segment lost 1 base, leaving 3 bases of the junction unmatched. This CDR3 is built from 15 residues. Germline V gene lookup returns CDR1 LGHNA and CDR2 YNFKEQ. CDR3 sequence: CASSQASGYSYEQYF. In nucleotides, the CDR3 is TGTGCCAGCAGCCAAGCTAGCGGTTACTCCTACGAGCAGTACTTC.

The table lists this clone with a few counts. This chain joins TRBV11-2 and TRBJ1-6, with 8 bases lining up with TRBD1. This CDR3 spans 14 amino acids. Germline V lookup: CDR1 SGHAT, CDR2 FQNNGV. V was pared by 5 bases and J by 10 bases, with 7 bases of the junction left unmatched. The CDR3 region is CASSQQGGESPLHF. DNA for the CDR3: TGTGCCAGCAGCCAACAGGGGGGGGAATCACCCCTCCACTTT.

The chain couples TRBV2 to TRBJ2-1, with TRBD2 identical over 16 bases. The length of the CDR3 is 19 residues. The V segment lost 4 bases and the J segment 0 bases; nucleotides outside the gene matches: 6. Germline loops: CDR1 SNHLY, CDR2 FYNNEI. The DNA of the CDR3 is TGTGCCAGCAGTGTGGGACTAGCGGGAGGGCCCCGCTCCTACAATGAGCAGTTCTTC. Its protein is CASSVGLAGGPRSYNEQFF.